The 29 T cell receptor beta chains reported below all come from one sample, sequenced in a study of T cells after somatic rescue of genetic block. Libraries were prepared by immunoSEQ multiplex PCR; TCRdb keeps only in-frame clonotypes and omits some of them. The repertoire holds around 50,000 clones, more than 90% seen once, with about 0.076% in the top ten. The sample consisted of peripheral blood mononuclear cells (PBMCs). The source of these receptors is a child less than two years old.

The chain is built from TRBV7-9 and TRBJ2-5, with TRBD2 matching over 8 bases. The ends lost 2 bases at V and 5 bases at J; junction bases unmatched: 10. Per germline, CDR1 SEHNR and CDR2 FQNEAQ (reference sequence). CDR3 length: 16 residues. As DNA, the CDR3 is TGTGCCAGCAGCTTAACTAGCGGCTATAAGGGGGAGACCCAGTACTTC. This gives the protein CASSLTSGYKGETQYF.

This clone is a singleton in its sample. V is TRBV27 and J is TRBJ2-5; 12 bases are a match to TRBD2. The CDR3 spans 17 residues. The germline gives CDR1 MNHEY, CDR2 SMNVEV (reference sequence). V trimming: 4 bases; J trimming: 5 bases; junction bases outside the gene matches: 11. The CDR3 nucleotides are TGTGCCAGCAGTTCACCCGGGACTAGCGGGTTATTCGAGACCCAGTACTTC. Translation: CASSSPGTSGLFETQYF.

Comments on this clone: An end of the junction does not agree with germline; a read error may underlie this. The gene calls are TRBV25-1 and TRBJ2-7; the D is unclear. CDR3 length equals 12 residues. Per germline, CDR1 MGHDK and CDR2 SYGVNS. The CDR3 DNA sequence: TGTGCCAGCAGTGACAGCTCCTACGAGCGGTACTTC. Translated, it gives CASSDSSYERYF.

The chain joins TRBV6-1 to TRBJ1-1; D unresolved. The CDR3 contains 13 residues. Germline V gives CDR1 MNHNS, CDR2 SASEGT. The V gene lost 5 bases and the J gene lost 0 bases, with 7 bases spanning the gap. The CDR3 sequence is CASSFYVNTEAFF. The CDR3 DNA follows: TGTGCCAGCAGTTTCTACGTGAACACTGAAGCTTTCTTT.

V and J are TRBV6-1 and TRBJ1-2; D gene unclear. The CDR3 covers 14 residues. Trimming removed 4 bases at V and 0 bases at J, with 9 bases between. Germline CDR1 MNHNS, CDR2 SASEGT. This chain's CDR3 is CASSGASTNYGYTF. The DNA for the CDR3 is TGTGCCAGCAGTGGGGCCAGTACTAACTATGGCTACACCTTC.

The chain joins TRBV5-6 to TRBJ2-7; D is possibly TRBD1 or TRBD2 (5 bases each). There are 16 residues in the CDR3. Per germline, CDR1 SGHDT and CDR2 YYEEEE. V was clipped by 0 bases and J by 4 bases, with 17 bases between them. The CDR3 bases are TGTGCCAGCAGCTTGGACGGGGCGGTCCGCGGGTACGAGCAGTACTTC. It translates to CASSLDGAVRGYEQYF.

The V and J genes are TRBV20-1 and TRBJ2-1; D gene uncertain. Germline CDR1 and CDR2: DFQATT and SNEGSKA (reference sequence). V was pared by 5 bases and J by 0 bases, with 2 bases between. The CDR3 runs to 11 residues. CDR3 residues: CSAGSYNEQFF. The CDR3 DNA sequence: TGCAGTGCTGGCTCCTACAATGAGCAGTTCTTC.

The chain uses TRBV29-1 and TRBJ2-1; D remains unclear. Germline V gene data show CDR1 as SQVTM and CDR2 as ANQGSEA. V dropped 4 bases and J dropped 2 bases, with 9 bases sitting between them. The CDR3 contains 13 residues. As DNA, the CDR3 is TGCAGCGTTGTGGGTGACACCTACAATGAGCAGTTCTTC. This sequence encodes CSVVGDTYNEQFF.

The chain employs TRBV18 and TRBJ2-7; 7 bases fit TRBD1. The germline gives CDR1 KGHSH, CDR2 LQKENI. CDR3 length: 14 residues. V was pared by 3 bases and J by 4 bases, with 6 bases of the junction left unmatched. The CDR3 spells CASSPRDRTYEQYF. The CDR3 DNA follows: TGTGCCAGCTCACCTAGGGACAGAACATACGAGCAGTACTTC.

Only a few counts were recorded for this clone. This chain uses TRBV18 with TRBJ2-1, with 7 bases fitting TRBD1. J gave up 10 bases and V 3 bases, and 9 bases lay outside the gene matches. The CDR3 totals 14 residues. The germline V gene has CDR1 KGHSH and CDR2 LQKENI. The CDR3 region has the DNA TGTGCCAGCTCACCTTCGGACAGGTCCCGGGAGCAGTTCTTC. As protein: CASSPSDRSREQFF.

This chain connects TRBV7-2 to TRBJ2-7, with 13 bases fitting TRBD2. CDR1 and CDR2 (germline): SGHTA, FQGNSA. The CDR3 runs 16 residues. Losses at the gene ends were 1 base for V and 5 bases for J; bases not matched to a gene: 5. The CDR3 is CASSLVGTSGTHEQYF. As DNA, the CDR3 is TGTGCCAGCAGCTTAGTGGGGACTAGCGGGACCCACGAGCAGTACTTC. Full variable domain (remainder filled in from reference TRBV7-2 and TRBJ2-7): GAGVSQSPSNKVTEKGKDVELRCDPISGHTALYWYRQSLGQGLEFLIYFQGNSAPDKSGLPSDRFSAERTGGSVSTLTIQRTQQEDSAVYLCASSLVGTSGTHEQYFGPGTRLTVT.

V and J are TRBV6-5 and TRBJ1-1, with D possibly TRBD1 on 5 matching bases. Germline V lookup: CDR1 MNHEY, CDR2 SVGAGI. V lost 2 bases, J lost 10 bases, and 5 bases lay in between. The CDR3 is 10 residues long. CDR3 region: CASSYGGAFF. CDR3 bases: TGTGCCAGCAGTTACGGGGGAGCTTTCTTT.

V usage is TRBV4-2 and J usage is TRBJ2-1; perhaps TRBD2 as D (6 bases). CDR1 is LGHNA and CDR2 is YNFKEQ in the germline V gene. The CDR3 has 15 amino acids. V was pared by 6 bases and J by 7 bases, with 19 bases between. This CDR3 reads CASSQEGISGNEQFF. For the CDR3, the DNA is TGTGCCAGCAGTCAGGAGGGGATTAGTGGGAATGAGCAGTTCTTC.

This chain uses TRBV7-6 with TRBJ2-1; 9 nucleotides agree with TRBD2. The CDR3 is 15 amino acids. CDR1 SGHVS and CDR2 FNYEAQ come from the germline V gene. V shed 5 bases, J shed 1 base, and the junction held 3 bases outside the gene matches. CDR3 DNA sequence: TGTGCCAGCAGCGTCAGCGGGGGGTCCTACAATGAGCAGTTCTTC. It specifies CASSVSGGSYNEQFF.

The chain is built from TRBV5-1 and TRBJ1-2; no clear D gene. Germline V lookup: CDR1 SGHRS, CDR2 YFSETQ. V lost 3 bases, J lost 0 bases, and 9 bases lay in between. There are 14 residues in the CDR3. CDR3 bases: TGCGCCAGCAGCTGGTCGAGACCTAACTATGGCTACACCTTC. This translates into CASSWSRPNYGYTF. Full variable domain (rest looked up from reference TRBV5-1 and TRBJ1-2): KAGVTQTPRYLIKTRGQQVTLSCSPISGHRSVSWYQQTPGQGLQFLFEYFSETQRNKGNFPGRFSGRQFSNSRSEMNVSTLELGDSALYLCASSWSRPNYGYTFGSGTRLTVV.

The sample holds a few counts of this clone. The rearrangement joins TRBV2 to TRBJ1-2; no clear D. This CDR3 comprises 14 residues. V lost 1 base and J lost 8, with 14 bases in between. The germline V gene has CDR1 SNHLY and CDR2 FYNNEI. The CDR3 region is CASSEGWEVGGYTF. In DNA, the CDR3 is TGTGCCAGCAGTGAAGGGTGGGAAGTAGGCGGCTACACCTTC.

This chain connects TRBV9 to TRBJ2-7; 11 nucleotides match TRBD1. After removal of 3 bases from V and 3 bases from J, the junction contained 8 bases not matched to a gene. The CDR3 is made up of 16 amino acids. Germline values: CDR1 SGDLS, CDR2 YYNGEE. CDR3 residues: CASSASSGTGGYEQYF. The DNA of the CDR3 is TGTGCCAGCAGCGCCTCCTCCGGGACAGGGGGCTACGAGCAGTACTTC.

This chain uses TRBV6-6 with TRBJ2-1; 7 bases match TRBD2. This CDR3 has 15 amino acids. J lost 10 bases, V lost 3 bases, and 12 bases had no gene match. In germline, CDR1 is MNHNY, CDR2 SVGAGI (reference sequence). The CDR3 loop is CASSYSPSGRPEQFF. The CDR3 DNA reads as TGTGCCAGCAGTTATTCCCCTAGCGGTCGTCCGGAGCAGTTCTTC.

This clone was found a few times. The V and J genes are TRBV19 and TRBJ2-7; D gene unclear. CDR3 length: 13 amino acids. The V end was cut by 1 base, the J end by 0 bases, with 4 bases between. Germline V gene sequence: CDR1 LNHDA, CDR2 SQIVND (reference sequence). CDR3: CASSIGHSYEQYF. The CDR3, as DNA: TGTGCCAGTAGTATAGGACACTCCTACGAGCAGTACTTC.

Details on this clone: The same CDR3 can be traced to other DNA sequences in this sample. This chain links TRBV27 with TRBJ1-5, with D uncertain. With 2 bases removed from V and 2 bases from J, the gap between germline ends came to 4 bases. The CDR3 runs to 13 residues. The germline gives CDR1 MNHEY, CDR2 SMNVEV (reference sequence). The CDR3 reads CASSLQGNQPQHF. The CDR3 region has the DNA TGTGCCAGCAGTTTACAGGGCAATCAGCCCCAGCATTTT.

In this sample, this clone turned up once. The rearrangement links TRBV2 to TRBJ2-3; maybe TRBD2 (6 bases). V was cut by 4 bases and J by 0 bases, with 8 bases left in between. The CDR3 length is 14 residues. CDR1 and CDR2 (germline): SNHLY, FYNNEI. CDR3 region: CASSVAGSTDTQYF. The CDR3 DNA follows: TGTGCCAGCAGTGTCGCGGGAAGCACAGATACGCAGTATTTT.

This rearrangement joins TRBV6-5 to TRBJ1-6; 10 bases agree with TRBD1. V gave up 2 bases and J gave up 6 bases; unmatched junction bases: 1. The germline CDR1 and CDR2 sequences are MNHEY and SVGAGI. The length of the CDR3 is 15 residues. The CDR3 is CASSYRQGANSPLHF. The CDR3 DNA follows: TGTGCCAGCAGTTACCGACAGGGGGCTAATTCACCCCTCCACTTT.

J is TRBJ2-1 and V is TRBV27; 10 bases are a match to TRBD2. V shed 1 base and J 6 bases; nucleotides not matched to a gene: 6. Germline values: CDR1 MNHEY, CDR2 SMNVEV (reference sequence). The CDR3 sequence is 16 residues long. The chain's CDR3 is CASSLWESSGSNEQFF. CDR3 nucleotide sequence: TGTGCCAGCAGTTTATGGGAGTCTAGCGGGAGCAATGAGCAGTTCTTC.

The CDR3 coding sequence is TGTGCCAGCAGCCCCGGGACTGCGGACAATGAGCAGTTCTTC. As protein: CASSPGTADNEQFF. This chain joins TRBV21-1 and TRBJ2-1; the table's D gene call, TRBD2, was not cross checked with the DNA. TRBV21-1 is described as a pseudogene. This CDR3 comprises 14 residues.

The chain links TRBV5-1 to TRBJ2-5, with 13 bases matching TRBD2. The junction had 8 bases not matched to a gene; V was cut back by 4 bases and J by 5 bases. Germline-derived CDR1 and CDR2 are SGHRS and YFSETQ. This CDR3 has 16 amino acids. CDR3 bases: TGCGCCAGCAGCGCCTCGGGACTAGCGGGATTTGAGACCCAGTACTTC. It translates to CASSASGLAGFETQYF.

The chain couples TRBV19 to TRBJ2-7, with D perhaps matching TRBD2 (6 bases). The V end lost 5 bases, the J end lost 3 bases, and 17 bases lay between the germline ends. CDR3 size: 15 residues. Germline-derived CDR1 and CDR2 are LNHDA and SQIVND (reference sequence). CDR3 sequence (DNA): TGTGCCAGTAGTTTAAGACTAGGACGGTTCTACGAGCAGTACTTC. Encoded protein: CASSLRLGRFYEQYF. Full variable domain (rest looked up from reference TRBV19 and TRBJ2-7): DGGITQSPKYLFRKEGQNVTLSCEQNLNHDAMYWYRQDPGQGLRLIYYSQIVNDFQKGDIAEGYSVSREKKESFPLTVTSAQKNPTAFYLCASSLRLGRFYEQYFGPGTRLTVT.

V usage is TRBV13 and J usage is TRBJ2-5; 9 positions match TRBD2. Germline CDR1 and CDR2: PRHDT and FYEKMQ (reference sequence). V lost 0 bases and J lost 6; bases outside the gene matches: 5. CDR3 size: 15 residues. The CDR3 spells CASSLGISGGQTQYF. In nucleotides, the CDR3 is TGTGCCAGCAGCTTAGGTATTAGCGGGGGACAGACCCAGTACTTC.

Turning to this clone: Other nucleotide sequences in the sample specify the same CDR3. The V call is TRBV2, the J call TRBJ2-7; a possible D gene is TRBD1 (5 bases). Germline CDR1 is SNHLY and CDR2 is FYNNEI. CDR3 size: 14 residues. The V and J ends lost 1 base and 0 bases respectively, with 7 bases between them. CDR3 sequence: CASSEDRSSYEQYF. CDR3 bases: TGTGCCAGCAGTGAAGACAGGAGCTCCTACGAGCAGTACTTC.

The rearrangement uses TRBV5-4 and TRBJ2-1; D is tentatively TRBD1 or TRBD2 (5 bases each). CDR1 SGHNT and CDR2 YYREEE come from the germline V gene (reference sequence). Trimming left V 4 bases short and J 5 bases short, with 7 bases between. This CDR3 region has 12 residues. CDR3: CASSGTDNEQFF. CDR3 nucleotide sequence: TGTGCCAGCAGCGGGACGGACAATGAGCAGTTCTTC.